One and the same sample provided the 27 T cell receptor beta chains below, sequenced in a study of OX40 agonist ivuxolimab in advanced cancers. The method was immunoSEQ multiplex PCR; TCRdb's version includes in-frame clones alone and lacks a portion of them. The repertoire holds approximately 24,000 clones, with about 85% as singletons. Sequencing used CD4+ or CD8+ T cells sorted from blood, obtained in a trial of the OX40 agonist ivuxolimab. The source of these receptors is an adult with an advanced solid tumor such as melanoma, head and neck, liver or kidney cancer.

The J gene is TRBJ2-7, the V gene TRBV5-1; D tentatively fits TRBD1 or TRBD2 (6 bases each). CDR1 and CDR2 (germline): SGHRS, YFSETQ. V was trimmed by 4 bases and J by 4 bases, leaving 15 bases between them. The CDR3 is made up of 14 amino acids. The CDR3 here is CASSRDTAGYEQYF. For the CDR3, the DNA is TGCGCCAGCAGCAGGGACACGGCGGGGTACGAGCAGTACTTC.

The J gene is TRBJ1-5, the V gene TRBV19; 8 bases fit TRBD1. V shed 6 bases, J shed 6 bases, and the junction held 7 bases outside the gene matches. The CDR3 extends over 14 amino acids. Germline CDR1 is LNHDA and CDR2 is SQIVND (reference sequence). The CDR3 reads CASRPGGTTQPQHF. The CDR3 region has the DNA TGTGCCAGTAGGCCAGGGGGCACGACTCAGCCCCAGCATTTT.

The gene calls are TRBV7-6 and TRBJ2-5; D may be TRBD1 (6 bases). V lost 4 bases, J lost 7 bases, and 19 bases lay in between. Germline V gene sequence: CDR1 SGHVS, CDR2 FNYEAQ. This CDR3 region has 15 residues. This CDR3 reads CASSSPGDPLMTQYF. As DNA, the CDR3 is TGTGCCAGCAGCTCCCCAGGGGACCCACTAATGACCCAGTACTTC.

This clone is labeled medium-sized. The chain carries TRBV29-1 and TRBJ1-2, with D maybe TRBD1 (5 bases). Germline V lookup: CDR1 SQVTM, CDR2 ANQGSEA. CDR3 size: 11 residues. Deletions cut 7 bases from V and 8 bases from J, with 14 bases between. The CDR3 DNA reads TGCAGCGCTGCCTGGGGGGACGGCTACACCTTC. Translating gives CSAAWGDGYTF. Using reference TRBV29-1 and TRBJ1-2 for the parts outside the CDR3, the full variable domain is SAVISQKPSRDICQRGTSLTIQCQVDSQVTMMFWYRQQPGQSLTLIATANQGSEATYESGFVIDKFPISRPNLTFSTLTVSNMSPEDSSIYLCSAAWGDGYTFGSGTRLTVV.

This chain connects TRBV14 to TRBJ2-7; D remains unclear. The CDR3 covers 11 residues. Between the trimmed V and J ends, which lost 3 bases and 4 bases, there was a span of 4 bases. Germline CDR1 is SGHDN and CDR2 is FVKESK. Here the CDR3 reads CASSQGYEQYF. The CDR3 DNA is TGTGCCAGCAGCCAGGGGTACGAGCAGTACTTC.

DNA for the CDR3: TGCAGCGTTGACGACAGCCCCTATGGCTACACCTTC. This gives the protein CSVDDSPYGYTF. V usage is TRBV29-1 and J usage is TRBJ1-2; TRBD1 is a possible D gene (5 bases). V gave up 3 bases and J gave up 4 bases, with 9 bases separating them. The CDR3 is made up of 12 amino acids. Germline CDR1 and CDR2: SQVTM and ANQGSEA.

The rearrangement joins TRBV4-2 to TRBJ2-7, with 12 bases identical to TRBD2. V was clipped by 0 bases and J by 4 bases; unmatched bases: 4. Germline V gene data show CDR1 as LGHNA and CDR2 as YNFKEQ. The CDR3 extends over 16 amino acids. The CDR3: CASSQESGTSGYEQYF. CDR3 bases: TGTGCCAGCAGCCAAGAGTCAGGGACTAGCGGGTACGAGCAGTACTTC.

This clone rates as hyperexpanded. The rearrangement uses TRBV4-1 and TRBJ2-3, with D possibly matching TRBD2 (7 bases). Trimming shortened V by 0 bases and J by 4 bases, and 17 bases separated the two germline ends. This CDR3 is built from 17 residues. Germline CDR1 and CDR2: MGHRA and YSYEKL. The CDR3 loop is CASSQDRYGGPSDTQYF. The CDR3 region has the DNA TGCGCCAGCAGCCAAGATCGCTACGGGGGGCCCTCAGATACGCAGTATTTT.

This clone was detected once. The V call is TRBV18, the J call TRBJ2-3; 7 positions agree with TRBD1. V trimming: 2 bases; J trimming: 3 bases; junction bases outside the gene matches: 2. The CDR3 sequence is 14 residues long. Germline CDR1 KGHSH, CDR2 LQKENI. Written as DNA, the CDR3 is TGTGCCAGCTCACCAGTCAGGGGGACAGATACGCAGTATTTT. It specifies CASSPVRGTDTQYF.

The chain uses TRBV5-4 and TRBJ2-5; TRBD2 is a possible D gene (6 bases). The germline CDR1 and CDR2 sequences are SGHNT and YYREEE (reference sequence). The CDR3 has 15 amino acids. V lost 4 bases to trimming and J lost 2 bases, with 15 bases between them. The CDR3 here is CASSEPGTRQETQYF. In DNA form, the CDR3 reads TGTGCCAGCAGCGAACCCGGGACTCGACAAGAGACCCAGTACTTC.

For the CDR3, the DNA is TGTGCCAGCAGTGAAGCGCTTCCGGGCCTTGACACAGATACGCAGTATTTT. This gives the protein CASSEALPGLDTDTQYF. The chain employs TRBV2 and TRBJ2-3; D gene unclear. This CDR3 region has 17 residues. Trimming took off 0 bases at V and 2 bases at J, with 15 bases between the two ends. CDR1 SNHLY and CDR2 FYNNEI come from the germline V gene.

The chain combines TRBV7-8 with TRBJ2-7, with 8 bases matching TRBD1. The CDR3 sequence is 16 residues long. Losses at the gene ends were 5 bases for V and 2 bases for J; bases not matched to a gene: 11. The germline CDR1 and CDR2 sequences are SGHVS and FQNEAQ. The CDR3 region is CASSPLDREEAYEQYF. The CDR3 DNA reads TGTGCCAGCAGCCCCTTGGACAGGGAGGAGGCCTACGAGCAGTACTTC.

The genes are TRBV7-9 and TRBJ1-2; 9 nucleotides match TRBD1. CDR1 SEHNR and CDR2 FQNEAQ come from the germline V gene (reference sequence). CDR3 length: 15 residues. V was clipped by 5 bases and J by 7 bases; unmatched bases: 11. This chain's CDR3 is CASSRITGGAGGYTF. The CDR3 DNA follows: TGTGCCAGCAGCCGGATTACAGGGGGCGCCGGTGGCTACACCTTC.

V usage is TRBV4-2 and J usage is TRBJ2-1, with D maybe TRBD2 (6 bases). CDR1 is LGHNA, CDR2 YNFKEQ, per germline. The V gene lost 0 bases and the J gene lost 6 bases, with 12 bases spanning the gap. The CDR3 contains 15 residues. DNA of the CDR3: TGTGCCAGCAGCCAAGAATCGGCTAGCGCCAATGAGCAGTTCTTC. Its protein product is CASSQESASANEQFF.

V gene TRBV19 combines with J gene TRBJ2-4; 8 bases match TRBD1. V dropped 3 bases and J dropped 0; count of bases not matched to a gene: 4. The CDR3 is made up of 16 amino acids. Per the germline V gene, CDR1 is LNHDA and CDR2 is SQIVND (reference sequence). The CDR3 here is CASSIGTGPAKNIQYF. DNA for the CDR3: TGTGCCAGTAGTATCGGGACAGGACCAGCCAAAAACATTCAGTACTTC.

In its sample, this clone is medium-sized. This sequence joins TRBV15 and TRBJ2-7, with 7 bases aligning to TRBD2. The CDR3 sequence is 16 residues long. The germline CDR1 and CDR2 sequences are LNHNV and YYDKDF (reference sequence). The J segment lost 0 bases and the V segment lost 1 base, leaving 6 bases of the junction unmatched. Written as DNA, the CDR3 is TGTGCCACCAGCAGAGGGGTGGGGGGGAGCTCCTACGAGCAGTACTTC. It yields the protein CATSRGVGGSSYEQYF.

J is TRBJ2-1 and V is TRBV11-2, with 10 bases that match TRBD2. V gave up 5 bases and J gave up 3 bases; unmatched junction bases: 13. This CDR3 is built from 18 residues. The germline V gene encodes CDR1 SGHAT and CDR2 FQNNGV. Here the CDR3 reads CASSPGSGGPDFYNEQFF. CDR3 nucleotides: TGTGCCAGCAGCCCGGGTAGCGGGGGGCCGGATTTCTACAATGAGCAGTTCTTC.

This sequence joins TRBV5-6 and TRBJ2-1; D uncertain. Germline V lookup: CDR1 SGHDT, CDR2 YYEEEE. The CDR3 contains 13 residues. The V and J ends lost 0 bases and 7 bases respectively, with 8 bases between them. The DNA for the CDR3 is TGTGCCAGCAGCTTGGGGATCTGGAATGAGCAGTTCTTC. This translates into CASSLGIWNEQFF.

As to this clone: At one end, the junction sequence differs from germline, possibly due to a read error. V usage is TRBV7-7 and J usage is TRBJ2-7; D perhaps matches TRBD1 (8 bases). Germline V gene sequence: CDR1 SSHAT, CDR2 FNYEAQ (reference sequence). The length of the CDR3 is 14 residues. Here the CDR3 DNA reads TGTGCTAGCAGCTTAGGACAGGGAGGGTACGAGCAGTACTTC. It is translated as CASSLGQGGYEQYF. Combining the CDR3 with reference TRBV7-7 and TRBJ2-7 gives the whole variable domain GAGVSQSPRYKVTKRGQDVTLRCDPISSHATLYWYQQALGQGPEFLTYFNYEAQPDKSGLPSDRFSAERPEGSISTLTIQRTEQRDSAMYRCASSLGQGGYEQYFGPGTRLTVT.

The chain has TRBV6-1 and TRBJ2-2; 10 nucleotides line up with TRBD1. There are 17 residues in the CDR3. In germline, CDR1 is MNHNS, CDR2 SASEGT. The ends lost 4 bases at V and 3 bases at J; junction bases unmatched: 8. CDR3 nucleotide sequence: TGTGCCAGCAGTGGACAGGGGGCTGGCCCGGACACCGGGGAGCTGTTTTTT. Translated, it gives CASSGQGAGPDTGELFF.

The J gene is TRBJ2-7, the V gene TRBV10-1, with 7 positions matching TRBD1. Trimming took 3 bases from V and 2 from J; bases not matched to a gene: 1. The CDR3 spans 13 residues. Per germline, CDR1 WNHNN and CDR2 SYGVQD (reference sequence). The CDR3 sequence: CASSEGTAYEQYF. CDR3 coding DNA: TGCGCCAGCAGTGAAGGGACAGCCTACGAGCAGTACTTC.

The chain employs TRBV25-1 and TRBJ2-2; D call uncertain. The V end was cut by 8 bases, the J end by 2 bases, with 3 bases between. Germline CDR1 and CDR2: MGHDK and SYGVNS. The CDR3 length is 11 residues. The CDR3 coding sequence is TGTGCCAGCTTCAACACCGGGGAGCTGTTTTTT. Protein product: CASFNTGELFF.

CDR3 sequence: CASSDQGSGNTIYF. In DNA, the CDR3 is TGTGCCAGCAGCGATCAGGGCTCTGGAAACACCATATATTTT. The V and J genes are TRBV5-5 and TRBJ1-3; D may be TRBD1 (5 bases). The CDR3 length is 14 residues. Germline values: CDR1 SGHKS, CDR2 YYEKEE (reference sequence). Trimming pared 4 bases from V and 0 bases from J, leaving 8 bases between.

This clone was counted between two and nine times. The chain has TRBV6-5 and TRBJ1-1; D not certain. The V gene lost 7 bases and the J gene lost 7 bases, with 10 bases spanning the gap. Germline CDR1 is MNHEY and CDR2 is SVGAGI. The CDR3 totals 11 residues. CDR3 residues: CASNAGSEAFF. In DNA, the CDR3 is TGTGCCAGCAATGCCGGGAGTGAAGCTTTCTTT.

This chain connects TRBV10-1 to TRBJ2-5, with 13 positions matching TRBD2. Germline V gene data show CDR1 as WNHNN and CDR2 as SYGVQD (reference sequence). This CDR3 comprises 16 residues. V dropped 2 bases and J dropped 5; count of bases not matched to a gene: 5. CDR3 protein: CASSERTSGSGETQYF. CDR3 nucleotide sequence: TGCGCCAGCAGTGAGCGGACTAGCGGGAGCGGGGAGACCCAGTACTTC.

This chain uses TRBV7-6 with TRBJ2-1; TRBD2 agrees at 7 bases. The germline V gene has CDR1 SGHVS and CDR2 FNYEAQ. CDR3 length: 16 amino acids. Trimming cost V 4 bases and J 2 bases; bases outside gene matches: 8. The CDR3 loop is CASSSELAPAYNEQFF. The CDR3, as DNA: TGTGCCAGCAGCTCAGAACTAGCGCCAGCCTACAATGAGCAGTTCTTC.

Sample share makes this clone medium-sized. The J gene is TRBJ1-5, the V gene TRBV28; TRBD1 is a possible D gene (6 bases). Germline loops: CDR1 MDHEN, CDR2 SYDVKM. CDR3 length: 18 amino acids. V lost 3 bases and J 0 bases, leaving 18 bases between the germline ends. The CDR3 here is CASSFPTSTGYSNQPQHF. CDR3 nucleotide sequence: TGTGCCAGCAGTTTCCCGACCTCCACAGGGTATAGCAATCAGCCCCAGCATTTT.